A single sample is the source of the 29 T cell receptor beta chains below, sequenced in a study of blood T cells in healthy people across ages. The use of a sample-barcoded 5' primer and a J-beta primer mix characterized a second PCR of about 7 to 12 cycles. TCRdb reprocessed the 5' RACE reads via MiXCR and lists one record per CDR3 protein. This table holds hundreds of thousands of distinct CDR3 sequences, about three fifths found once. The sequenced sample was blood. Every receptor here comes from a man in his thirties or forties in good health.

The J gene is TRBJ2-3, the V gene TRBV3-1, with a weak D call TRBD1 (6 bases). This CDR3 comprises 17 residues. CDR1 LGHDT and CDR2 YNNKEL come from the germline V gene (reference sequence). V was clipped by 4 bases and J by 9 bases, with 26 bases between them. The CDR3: CASSLSDSPGGIDTQYF. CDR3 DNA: TGTGCCAGCAGCCTCTCGGACAGCCCGGGCGGTATAGACACGCAGTATTTT.

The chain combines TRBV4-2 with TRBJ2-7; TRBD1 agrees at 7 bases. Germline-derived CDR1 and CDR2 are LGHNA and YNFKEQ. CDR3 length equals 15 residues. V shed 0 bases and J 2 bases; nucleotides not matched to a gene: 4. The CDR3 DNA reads TGTGCCAGCAGCCAAGATCAAAGGGGGCCCTACGAGCAGTACTTC. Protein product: CASSQDQRGPYEQYF.

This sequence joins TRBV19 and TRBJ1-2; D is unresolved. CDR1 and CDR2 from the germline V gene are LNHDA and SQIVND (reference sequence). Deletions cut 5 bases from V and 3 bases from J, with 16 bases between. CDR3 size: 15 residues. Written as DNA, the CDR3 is TGTGCCAGTAGTCCTCGCCGGACGGTTGACTATGGCTACACCTTC. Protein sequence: CASSPRRTVDYGYTF.

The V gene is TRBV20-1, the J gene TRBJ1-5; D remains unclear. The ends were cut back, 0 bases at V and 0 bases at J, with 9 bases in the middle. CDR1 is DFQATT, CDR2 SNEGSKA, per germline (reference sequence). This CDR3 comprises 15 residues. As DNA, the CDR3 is TGCAGTGCTAGAGATGGCCGGAATAGCAATCAGCCCCAGCATTTT. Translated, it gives CSARDGRNSNQPQHF.

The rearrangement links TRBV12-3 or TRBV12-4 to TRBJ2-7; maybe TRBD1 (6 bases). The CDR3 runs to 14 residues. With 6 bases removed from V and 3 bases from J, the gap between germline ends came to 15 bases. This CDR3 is CASRSMTGSYEQYF. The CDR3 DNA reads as TGTGCCAGCAGATCTATGACAGGTAGCTACGAGCAGTACTTC.

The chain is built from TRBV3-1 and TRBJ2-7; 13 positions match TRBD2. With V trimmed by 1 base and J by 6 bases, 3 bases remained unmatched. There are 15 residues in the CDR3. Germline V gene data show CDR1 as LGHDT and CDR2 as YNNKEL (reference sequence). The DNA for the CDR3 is TGTGCCAGCAGCCAAGTAACTAGCGGGAGGGCCGAGCAGTACTTC. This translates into CASSQVTSGRAEQYF.

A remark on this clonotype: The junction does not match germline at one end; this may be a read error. CDR3 DNA: TGTGCCGGCAGCTTGGATACCGGAGACAATGAGCAGTTCTTC. It is translated as CAGSLDTGDNEQFF. The chain carries TRBV6-6 and TRBJ2-1; D remains ambiguous. Germline V gene sequence: CDR1 MNHNY, CDR2 SVGAGI (reference sequence). This CDR3 has 14 amino acids.

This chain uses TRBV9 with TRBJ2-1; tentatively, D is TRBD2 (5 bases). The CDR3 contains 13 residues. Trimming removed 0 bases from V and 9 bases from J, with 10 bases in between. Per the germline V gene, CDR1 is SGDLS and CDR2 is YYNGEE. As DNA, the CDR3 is TGTGCCAGCAGCGTAGACGGGGTTGGTGAGCAGTTCTTC. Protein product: CASSVDGVGEQFF. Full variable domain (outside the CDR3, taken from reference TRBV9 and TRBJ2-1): DSGVTQTPKHLITATGQRVTLRCSPRSGDLSVYWYQQSLDQGLQFLIQYYNGEERAKGNILERFSAQQFPDLHSELNLSSLELGDSALYFCASSVDGVGEQFFGPGTRLTVL.

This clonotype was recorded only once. CDR3 sequence: CAISIGQHYKQYF. Here the CDR3 DNA reads TGTGCCATCAGTATAGGACAGCATTACAAGCAGTACTTC. This chain links TRBV10-3 with TRBJ2-4; D may be TRBD1 (6 bases). The CDR3 is 13 residues long. Germline assignment: CDR1 ENHRY and CDR2 SYGVKD. The V end was cut by 5 bases, the J end by 13 bases, with 18 bases between.

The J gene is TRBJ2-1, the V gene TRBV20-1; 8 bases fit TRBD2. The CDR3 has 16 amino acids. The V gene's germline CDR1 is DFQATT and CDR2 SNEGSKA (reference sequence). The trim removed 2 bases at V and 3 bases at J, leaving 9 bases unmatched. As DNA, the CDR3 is TGCAGTGCTAGATCGGAGAGCGGGAGAAGCTACAATGAGCAGTTCTTC. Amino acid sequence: CSARSESGRSYNEQFF.

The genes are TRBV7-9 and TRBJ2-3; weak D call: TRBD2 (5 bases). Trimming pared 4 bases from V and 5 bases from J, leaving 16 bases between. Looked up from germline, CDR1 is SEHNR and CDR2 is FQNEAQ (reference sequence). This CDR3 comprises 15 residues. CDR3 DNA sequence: TGTGCCAGCAGCTATGGGCCGGACTTTGGAGATACGCAGTATTTT. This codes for CASSYGPDFGDTQYF.

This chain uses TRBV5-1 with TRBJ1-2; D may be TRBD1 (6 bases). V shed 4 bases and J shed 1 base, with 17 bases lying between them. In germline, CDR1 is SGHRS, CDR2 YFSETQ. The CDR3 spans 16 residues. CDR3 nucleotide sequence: TGCGCCAGCAGCCGGTTCCAGGGGCCCAATAACTATGGCTACACCTTC. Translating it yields CASSRFQGPNNYGYTF.

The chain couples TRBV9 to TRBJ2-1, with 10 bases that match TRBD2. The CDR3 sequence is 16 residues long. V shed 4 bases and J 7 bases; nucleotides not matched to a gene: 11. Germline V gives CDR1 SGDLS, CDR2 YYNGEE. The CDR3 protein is CASSSGLAWMGNEQFF. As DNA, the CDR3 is TGTGCCAGCAGCTCGGGACTAGCGTGGATGGGGAATGAGCAGTTCTTC.

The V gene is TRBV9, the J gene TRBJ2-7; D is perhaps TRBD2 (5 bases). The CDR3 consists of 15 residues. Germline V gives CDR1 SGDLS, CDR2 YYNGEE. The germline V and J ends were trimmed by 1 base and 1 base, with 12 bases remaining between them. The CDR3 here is CASSVRSSPSYEQYF. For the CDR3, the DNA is TGTGCCAGCAGCGTACGGTCTAGCCCATCCTACGAGCAGTACTTC.

The CDR3 region has the DNA TGCGCCAGCAGCCAAGATATTTCGCAATATGAGCAGTTCTTC. Amino acid sequence: CASSQDISQYEQFF. This chain connects TRBV4-1 to TRBJ2-1; D remains unclear. The V end was cut by 0 bases, the J end by 8 bases, with 11 bases between. Looked up from germline, CDR1 is MGHRA and CDR2 is YSYEKL. CDR3 length: 14 amino acids.

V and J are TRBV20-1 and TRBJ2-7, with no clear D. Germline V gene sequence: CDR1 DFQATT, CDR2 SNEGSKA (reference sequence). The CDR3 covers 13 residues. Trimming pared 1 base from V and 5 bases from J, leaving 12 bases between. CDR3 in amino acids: CSARGWASDEQYF. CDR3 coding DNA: TGCAGTGCTAGAGGTTGGGCATCAGACGAGCAGTACTTC.

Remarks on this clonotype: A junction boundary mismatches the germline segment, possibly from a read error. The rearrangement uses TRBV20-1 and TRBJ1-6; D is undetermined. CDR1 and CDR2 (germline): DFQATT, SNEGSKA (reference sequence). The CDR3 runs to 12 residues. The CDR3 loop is CSATDWNSPFHF. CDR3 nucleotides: TGCAGTGCTACGGATTGGAATTCACCCTTCCACTTT.

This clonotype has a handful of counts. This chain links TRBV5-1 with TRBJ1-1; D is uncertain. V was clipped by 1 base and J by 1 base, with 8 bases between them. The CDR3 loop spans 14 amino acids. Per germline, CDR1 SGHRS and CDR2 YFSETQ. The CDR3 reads CASSLSLQNTEAFF. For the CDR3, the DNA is TGCGCCAGCAGCTTGAGTCTACAGAACACTGAAGCTTTCTTT. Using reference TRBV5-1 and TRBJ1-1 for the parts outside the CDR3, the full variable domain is KAGVTQTPRYLIKTRGQQVTLSCSPISGHRSVSWYQQTPGQGLQFLFEYFSETQRNKGNFPGRFSGRQFSNSRSEMNVSTLELGDSALYLCASSLSLQNTEAFFGQGTRLTVV.

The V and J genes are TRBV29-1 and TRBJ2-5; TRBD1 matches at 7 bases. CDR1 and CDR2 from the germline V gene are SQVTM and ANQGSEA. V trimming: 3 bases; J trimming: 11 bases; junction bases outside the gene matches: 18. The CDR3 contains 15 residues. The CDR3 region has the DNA TGCAGCGTTGAGGAGACAGGGTGGACGATGGATGAGCAGTACTTC. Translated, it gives CSVEETGWTMDEQYF.

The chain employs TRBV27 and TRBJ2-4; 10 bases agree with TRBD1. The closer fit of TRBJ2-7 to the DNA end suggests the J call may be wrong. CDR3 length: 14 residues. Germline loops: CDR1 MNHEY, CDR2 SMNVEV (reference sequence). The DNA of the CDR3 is TGTGCCACTTCAGACAGGGGGCGAAGCTACGAGCAGTACTTC. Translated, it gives CATSDRGRSYEQYF.

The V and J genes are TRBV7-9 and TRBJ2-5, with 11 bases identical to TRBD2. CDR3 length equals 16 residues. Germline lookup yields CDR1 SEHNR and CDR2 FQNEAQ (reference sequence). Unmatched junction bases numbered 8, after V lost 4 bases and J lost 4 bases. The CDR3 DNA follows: TGTGCCAGCAGCTATGGTAGCGGGAGGGCCTTAGAGACCCAGTACTTC. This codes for CASSYGSGRALETQYF.

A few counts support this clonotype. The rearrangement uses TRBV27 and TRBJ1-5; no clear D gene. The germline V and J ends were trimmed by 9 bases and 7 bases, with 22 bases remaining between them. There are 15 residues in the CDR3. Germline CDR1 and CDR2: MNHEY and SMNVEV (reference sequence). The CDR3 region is CARGNVEQRTQPQHF. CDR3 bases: TGTGCCAGGGGAAACGTAGAGCAGCGAACGCAGCCCCAGCATTTT.

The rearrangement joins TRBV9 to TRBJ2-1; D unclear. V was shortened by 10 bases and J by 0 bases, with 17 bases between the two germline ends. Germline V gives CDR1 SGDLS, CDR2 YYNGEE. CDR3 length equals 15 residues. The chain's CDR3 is CAPPSPPTSYNEQFF. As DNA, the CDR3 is TGTGCCCCCCCAAGTCCCCCAACCTCCTACAATGAGCAGTTCTTC.

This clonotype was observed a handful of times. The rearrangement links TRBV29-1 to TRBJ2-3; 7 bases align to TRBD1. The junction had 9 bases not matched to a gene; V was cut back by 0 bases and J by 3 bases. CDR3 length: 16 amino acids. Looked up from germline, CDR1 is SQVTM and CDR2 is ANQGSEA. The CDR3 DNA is TGCAGCGTTGAAGATCCTTCGACAGGGACGACAGATACGCAGTATTTT. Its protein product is CSVEDPSTGTTDTQYF.

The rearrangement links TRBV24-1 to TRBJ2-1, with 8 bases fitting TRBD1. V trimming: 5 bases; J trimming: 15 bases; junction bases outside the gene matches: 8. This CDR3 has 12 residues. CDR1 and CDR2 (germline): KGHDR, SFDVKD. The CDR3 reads CATSVYGQGLFF. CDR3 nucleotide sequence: TGTGCCACCAGTGTTTACGGACAGGGTCTGTTCTTC.

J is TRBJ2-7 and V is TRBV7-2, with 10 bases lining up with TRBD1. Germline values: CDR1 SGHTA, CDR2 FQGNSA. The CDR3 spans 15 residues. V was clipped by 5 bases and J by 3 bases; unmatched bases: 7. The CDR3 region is CASSAWTGGLYEQYF. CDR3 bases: TGTGCCAGCAGCGCGTGGACAGGGGGACTCTACGAGCAGTACTTC. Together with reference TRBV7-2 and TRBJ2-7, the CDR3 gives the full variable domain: GAGVSQSPSNKVTEKGKDVELRCDPISGHTALYWYRQSLGQGLEFLIYFQGNSAPDKSGLPSDRFSAERTGGSVSTLTIQRTQQEDSAVYLCASSAWTGGLYEQYFGPGTRLTVT.

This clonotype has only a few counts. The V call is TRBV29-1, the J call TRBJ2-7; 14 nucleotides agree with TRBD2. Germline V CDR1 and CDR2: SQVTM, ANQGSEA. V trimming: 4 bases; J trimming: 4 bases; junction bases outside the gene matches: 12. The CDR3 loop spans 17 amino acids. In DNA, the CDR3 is TGCAGCGTTGTTGGGGGGACTAGCGGGAGCGGGCTGTACGAGCAGTACTTC. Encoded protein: CSVVGGTSGSGLYEQYF.

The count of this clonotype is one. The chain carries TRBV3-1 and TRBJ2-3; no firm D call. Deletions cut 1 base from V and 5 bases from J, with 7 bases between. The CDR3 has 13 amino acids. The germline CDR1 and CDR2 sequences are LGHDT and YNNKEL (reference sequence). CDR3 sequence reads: CASSQASRDTQYF. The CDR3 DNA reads TGTGCCAGCAGCCAAGCCTCACGAGATACGCAGTATTTT.

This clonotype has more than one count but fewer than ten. CDR3 protein: CASSTGWGEGLHEQYF. The CDR3, as DNA: TGTGCCAGCAGCACTGGGTGGGGGGAGGGCTTACACGAGCAGTACTTC. V and J are TRBV6-5 and TRBJ2-7; 7 nucleotides match TRBD2. Looked up from germline, CDR1 is MNHEY and CDR2 is SVGAGI. The length of the CDR3 is 16 residues. After removal of 6 bases from V and 5 bases from J, the junction contained 16 bases not matched to a gene.